The rows below give T cell receptor beta chains drawn from one sample of a study of T cell responses to AZD1222 COVID-19 vaccine. Some clones are missing from TCRdb's copy, which holds only in-frame ones; the method was immunoSEQ multiplex PCR. The repertoire holds some 150,000 clones, approximately 91% seen once, with approximately 1.8% in the top ten. The sequences come from peripheral blood, collected on day 0 of AZD1222 vaccination. All receptors derive from an adult in good health. Both conserved end residues are part of each CDR3. The D gene is left open where the match is weak. Expanded clones are given a class, and other clones once, few, many or no size at all.

D gene: -
J gene: TRBJ1-2
clone size: -
V gene: TRBV19
CDR3 protein: CASSIESRASGYTF
CDR3 DNA: TGTGCCAGTAGTATAGAATCGAGGGCAAGTGGCTACACCTTC

D gene: -
J gene: TRBJ2-2
clone size: -
V gene: TRBV12-5
CDR3 protein: CASGLVHRLWGDRGTGELFF
CDR3 DNA: TGTGCTAGTGGTTTGGTACACAGGTTGTGGGGAGACCGGGGCACCGGGGAGCTGTTTTTT

D gene: -
J gene: TRBJ1-1
clone size: -
V gene: TRBV28
CDR3 protein: CASLGGGSNTEAFF
CDR3 DNA: TGTGCCAGCCTTGGAGGGGGGTCGAACACTGAAGCTTTCTTT

D gene: -
J gene: TRBJ2-2
clone size: -
V gene: TRBV27
CDR3 protein: CASSLNGVGELFF
CDR3 DNA: TGTGCCAGCAGTCTTAATGGGGTCGGGGAGCTGTTTTTT

D gene: -
J gene: TRBJ2-7
clone size: -
V gene: TRBV6-2/TRBV6-3
CDR3 protein: CASSLPTYEQYF
CDR3 DNA: TGTGCCAGCAGTCTCCCCACCTACGAGCAGTACTTC

D gene: -
J gene: TRBJ1-3
clone size: -
V gene: TRBV9
CDR3 protein: CASSVDRGPGTIYF
CDR3 DNA: TGTGCCAGCAGCGTAGACAGAGGTCCGGGTACCATATATTTT

D gene: -
J gene: TRBJ1-2
clone size: -
V gene: TRBV19
CDR3 protein: CASREVVPNYGYTF
CDR3 DNA: TGTGCCAGTCGTGAAGTGGTTCCAAACTATGGCTACACCTTC

D gene: -
J gene: TRBJ2-3
clone size: -
V gene: TRBV7-9
CDR3 protein: CASSSKLIDRLQDTQYF
CDR3 DNA: TGTGCCAGCAGCTCCAAACTCATTGACAGGTTGCAGGATACGCAGTATTTT

D gene: TRBD1
J gene: TRBJ1-5
clone size: once
V gene: TRBV19
CDR3 protein: CASSIGVQGPEYSNQPQHF
CDR3 DNA: TGTGCCAGTAGTATAGGGGTACAGGGGCCCGAATATAGCAATCAGCCCCAGCATTTT

D gene: -
J gene: TRBJ2-2
clone size: -
V gene: TRBV21-1
CDR3 protein: CASSKVFETTNTGELFF
CDR3 DNA: TGTGCCAGCAGCAAAGTCTTTGAGACAACGAACACCGGGGAGCTGTTTTTT

D gene: TRBD1
J gene: TRBJ1-1
clone size: once
V gene: TRBV10-3
CDR3 protein: CAISEGQGGTEAFF
CDR3 DNA: TGTGCCATCAGTGAGGGACAGGGAGGCACTGAAGCTTTCTTT

D gene: TRBD1
J gene: TRBJ1-1
clone size: once
V gene: TRBV12-3/TRBV12-4
CDR3 protein: CASSLTGSTEAFF
CDR3 DNA: TGTGCCAGCAGTCTGACAGGGAGCACTGAAGCTTTCTTT

D gene: -
J gene: TRBJ2-7
clone size: -
V gene: TRBV5-6
CDR3 protein: CASSITLSSYEQYF
CDR3 DNA: TGTGCCAGCAGCATCACACTAAGCTCCTACGAGCAGTACTTC

D gene: -
J gene: TRBJ2-4
clone size: -
V gene: TRBV5-4
CDR3 protein: CASSLGGSGRGIQYF
CDR3 DNA: TGTGCCAGCAGCTTGGGAGGTAGCGGCCGTGGCATTCAGTACTTC

D gene: TRBD1
J gene: TRBJ1-5
clone size: -
V gene: TRBV7-9
CDR3 protein: CASSLDRGQPQHF
CDR3 DNA: TGTGCCAGCAGCTTAGACAGGGGTCAGCCCCAGCATTTT

D gene: -
J gene: TRBJ2-7
clone size: -
V gene: TRBV28
CDR3 protein: CASMGGALSRNEQYF
CDR3 DNA: TGTGCCAGCATGGGGGGGGCCCTCTCCCGTAACGAGCAGTACTTC

D gene: -
J gene: TRBJ1-2
clone size: -
V gene: TRBV5-8
CDR3 protein: CASIRERGNYGYTF
CDR3 DNA: TGTGCCAGCATCCGAGAAAGGGGTAACTATGGCTACACCTTC

D gene: -
J gene: TRBJ2-2
clone size: -
V gene: TRBV7-3
CDR3 protein: CASSLTEWGTGELFF
CDR3 DNA: TGTGCCAGCAGCTTAACTGAGTGGGGGACCGGGGAGCTGTTTTTT

D gene: -
J gene: TRBJ1-6
clone size: -
V gene: TRBV12-3/TRBV12-4
CDR3 protein: CATSGLKNSPLHF
CDR3 DNA: TGTGCCACCTCGGGCCTCAAAAATTCACCCCTCCACTTT

D gene: -
J gene: TRBJ2-2
clone size: -
V gene: TRBV19
CDR3 protein: CASKHSRRGARGELFF
CDR3 DNA: TGTGCCAGTAAACACAGTAGGAGGGGGGCCCGCGGGGAGCTGTTTTTT

D gene: -
J gene: TRBJ1-5
clone size: -
V gene: TRBV12-5
CDR3 protein: CASGLVVLTEGGNQPQHF
CDR3 DNA: TGTGCTAGTGGTTTGGTGGTGTTGACGGAGGGAGGGAATCAGCCCCAGCATTTT

D gene: -
J gene: TRBJ1-2
clone size: -
V gene: TRBV3-1/TRBV3-2
CDR3 protein: CASSQDRRDGNYGYTF
CDR3 DNA: TGTGCCAGCAGCCAAGATCGACGTGACGGAAACTATGGCTACACCTTC

D gene: -
J gene: TRBJ1-2
clone size: -
V gene: TRBV30
CDR3 protein: CAWSEFQTYTF
CDR3 DNA: TGTGCCTGGAGTGAATTTCAGACCTACACCTTC

D gene: -
J gene: TRBJ2-4
clone size: -
V gene: TRBV6-5
CDR3 protein: CASHTAENIQYF
CDR3 DNA: TGTGCCAGCCACACGGCCGAAAACATTCAGTACTTC

D gene: -
J gene: TRBJ1-5
clone size: -
V gene: TRBV9
CDR3 protein: CASSVGNNGNQPQHF
CDR3 DNA: TGTGCCAGCAGCGTAGGGAATAATGGCAATCAGCCCCAGCATTTT

D gene: TRBD1
J gene: TRBJ1-2
clone size: -
V gene: TRBV30
CDR3 protein: CACARGDYGYTF
CDR3 DNA: TGTGCCTGTGCCAGGGGGGACTATGGCTACACCTTC

D gene: -
J gene: TRBJ1-5
clone size: -
V gene: TRBV2
CDR3 protein: CASSESGGTVEQPQHF
CDR3 DNA: TGTGCCAGCAGTGAATCAGGCGGCACAGTTGAACAGCCCCAGCATTTT

D gene: -
J gene: TRBJ2-3
clone size: -
V gene: TRBV6-2/TRBV6-3
CDR3 protein: CASSPPRVGTQYF
CDR3 DNA: TGTGCCAGCAGCCCTCCCCGGGTGGGTACGCAGTATTTT

D gene: TRBD1
J gene: TRBJ2-7
clone size: -
V gene: TRBV12-3/TRBV12-4
CDR3 protein: CASSKDRSYEQYF
CDR3 DNA: TGTGCCAGCAGTAAGGACAGGTCCTACGAGCAGTACTTC

D gene: -
J gene: TRBJ1-3
clone size: -
V gene: TRBV6-2/TRBV6-3
CDR3 protein: CASSYLVGDSGNTIYF
CDR3 DNA: TGTGCCAGCAGTTATTTGGTCGGCGACTCTGGAAACACCATATATTTT

D gene: -
J gene: TRBJ1-4
clone size: -
V gene: TRBV5-1
CDR3 protein: CASSLGVDRRYEKLFF
CDR3 DNA: TGCGCCAGCAGCTTGGGGGTAGACAGGCGATACGAAAAACTGTTTTTT

D gene: -
J gene: TRBJ2-3
clone size: -
V gene: TRBV20-1
CDR3 protein: CSASLADTQYF
CDR3 DNA: TGCAGTGCTAGTTTGGCAGATACGCAGTATTTT

D gene: -
J gene: TRBJ2-6
clone size: once
V gene: TRBV7-2
CDR3 protein: CASSLTMASGANVLTF
CDR3 DNA: TGTGCCAGCAGCTTAACAATGGCGTCTGGGGCCAACGTCCTGACTTTC

D gene: -
J gene: TRBJ2-5
clone size: -
V gene: TRBV12-3/TRBV12-4
CDR3 protein: CASSFGGPETQYF
CDR3 DNA: TGTGCCAGCAGTTTCGGGGGGCCAGAGACCCAGTACTTC

D gene: -
J gene: TRBJ1-6
clone size: -
V gene: TRBV3-1/TRBV3-2
CDR3 protein: CASSQGRGAPLHF
CDR3 DNA: TGTGCCAGCAGCCAAGGGCGGGGGGCACCCCTCCACTTT

D gene: -
J gene: TRBJ2-5
clone size: -
V gene: TRBV9
CDR3 protein: CASSVEGETQYF
CDR3 DNA: TGTGCCAGCAGCGTAGAAGGAGAGACCCAGTACTTC

D gene: TRBD1
J gene: TRBJ2-2
clone size: -
V gene: TRBV19
CDR3 protein: CASSMIPDWTGNTGELFF
CDR3 DNA: TGTGCCAGTAGTATGATCCCGGACTGGACAGGGAACACCGGGGAGCTGTTTTTT

D gene: TRBD1
J gene: TRBJ1-1
clone size: -
V gene: TRBV7-3
CDR3 protein: CASSLTAWDRKPTNTEAFF
CDR3 DNA: TGTGCCAGCAGCTTAACAGCGTGGGACAGAAAGCCTACGAACACTGAAGCTTTCTTT

D gene: TRBD2
J gene: TRBJ2-5
clone size: -
V gene: TRBV2
CDR3 protein: CASSAPSGVQETQYF
CDR3 DNA: TGTGCCAGCAGTGCACCTAGCGGGGTCCAAGAGACCCAGTACTTC

D gene: -
J gene: TRBJ2-7
clone size: -
V gene: TRBV18
CDR3 protein: CASSAIGGAIDYYYEQYF
CDR3 DNA: TGTGCCAGCTCGGCAATAGGGGGGGCCATCGACTACTACTACGAGCAGTACTTC

D gene: TRBD2
J gene: TRBJ2-7
clone size: -
V gene: TRBV29-1
CDR3 protein: CSILSGGTSYEQYF
CDR3 DNA: TGCAGCATCTTAAGCGGGGGAACCTCCTACGAGCAGTACTTC